The 23 T cell receptor beta chains presented below share a single source sample, sequenced in a study of blood T cell repertoires in COVID-19. The table came from immunoSEQ multiplex PCR; TCRdb's copy has only in-frame clones and leaves some out. The top ten clones hold approximately 2.1% of a sample with approximately 240,000 clones, roughly 90% of them seen once. The sample comprised peripheral blood. The source of these receptors is a woman aged 35 to 49 who had recovered from COVID-19.

The chain links TRBV5-1 to TRBJ1-2, with a tentative D call TRBD1 (5 bases). Deletions cut 4 bases from V and 8 bases from J, with 18 bases between. This CDR3 is 14 amino acids long. Germline CDR1 SGHRS, CDR2 YFSETQ. DNA for the CDR3: TGCGCCAGCAGCCCCACCGGGGGAGGGACCGGCTACACCTTC. Translated, it gives CASSPTGGGTGYTF.

V gene TRBV6-5 combines with J gene TRBJ1-1; perhaps TRBD1 as D (5 bases). V was shortened by 5 bases and J by 0 bases, with 13 bases between the two germline ends. The CDR3 is 15 amino acids. The germline V gene encodes CDR1 MNHEY and CDR2 SVGAGI. The CDR3 reads CASSLQGGVNTEAFF. The CDR3 DNA follows: TGTGCCAGCAGTCTGCAGGGAGGTGTGAACACTGAAGCTTTCTTT.

The V call is TRBV11-2, the J call TRBJ2-7, with TRBD2 matching 8 bases. The CDR3 totals 18 residues. Germline trimming cut 1 base from V and 9 bases from J; bases unmatched to any gene: 20. The germline gives CDR1 SGHAT, CDR2 FQNNGV. CDR3 coding DNA: TGTGCCAGCAGCTTAGCCCACTGGGTGACTAGCGACCGAACCCTGCAGTACTTC. It specifies CASSLAHWVTSDRTLQYF.

This chain uses TRBV25-1 with TRBJ1-5, with TRBD1 matching 7 bases. Per the germline V gene, CDR1 is MGHDK and CDR2 is SYGVNS. The V and J ends lost 3 bases and 7 bases, in that order; junction bases with no gene match: 12. The CDR3 spans 16 residues. This CDR3 reads CASSETQTGFEQPQHF. CDR3 sequence (DNA): TGTGCCAGCAGTGAGACCCAGACAGGGTTTGAACAGCCCCAGCATTTT.

This clone was seen once. The gene calls are TRBV2 and TRBJ2-2; D perhaps matches TRBD1 (5 bases). Germline V CDR1 and CDR2: SNHLY, FYNNEI. V lost 6 bases, J lost 1 base, and 12 bases lay in between. The CDR3 consists of 15 residues. As DNA, the CDR3 is TGTGCCAGCAGACCCAGGGCCTTGAACACCGGGGAGCTGTTTTTT. It is translated as CASRPRALNTGELFF.

This clone appeared once. The V call is TRBV6-5, the J call TRBJ2-1, with D possibly being TRBD2 (6 bases). The germline V gene has CDR1 MNHEY and CDR2 SVGAGI. The CDR3 is made up of 13 amino acids. The V gene lost 5 bases and the J gene lost 4 bases, with 9 bases spanning the gap. CDR3 loop: CASSRGTYNEQFF. The CDR3 coding sequence is TGTGCCAGCAGTCGCGGGACTTACAATGAGCAGTTCTTC.

The rearrangement uses TRBV30 and TRBJ1-6; unclear D gene. The length of the CDR3 is 14 residues. In germline, CDR1 is GTSNPN, CDR2 SVGIG (reference sequence). The V end was cut by 3 bases, the J end by 0 bases, with 6 bases between. The DNA for the CDR3 is TGTGCCTGGAGCCCTAGCTCCTATAATTCACCCCTCCACTTT. Translation gives CAWSPSSYNSPLHF.

The J gene is TRBJ2-5, the V gene TRBV5-6; D possibly corresponds to TRBD2 (6 bases). Trimming took off 0 bases at V and 4 bases at J, with 7 bases between the two ends. This CDR3 spans 13 amino acids. Germline V gene data show CDR1 as SGHDT and CDR2 as YYEEEE. CDR3 region: CASSLGGGETQYF. Here the CDR3 DNA reads TGTGCCAGCAGCTTGGGGGGAGGAGAGACCCAGTACTTC.

The rearrangement links TRBV11-2 to TRBJ2-1, with D possibly being TRBD1 (6 bases). V lost 5 bases and J 0 bases, leaving 11 bases between the germline ends. Germline CDR1 SGHAT, CDR2 FQNNGV. This CDR3 region has 15 residues. The CDR3 protein is CASSRDTGSYNEQFF. The CDR3 region has the DNA TGTGCCAGCAGCCGGGACACCGGCTCCTACAATGAGCAGTTCTTC.

This clone is a singleton in its sample. The chain links TRBV11-3 to TRBJ1-1, with D maybe TRBD1 (5 bases). Looked up from germline, CDR1 is SGHNT and CDR2 is YENEEA. Trimming cost V 4 bases and J 6 bases, with 12 bases left between them. The CDR3 is made up of 13 amino acids. The CDR3 region has the DNA TGTGCCAGCAGCTCTGGGGGGAGCCCTGAAGCTTTCTTT. It codes for CASSSGGSPEAFF. Variable domain in full (rest from reference TRBV11-3 and TRBJ1-1): EAGVVQSPRYKIIEKKQPVAFWCNPISGHNTLYWYLQNLGQGPELLIRYENEEAVDDSQLPKDRFSAERLKGVDSTLKIQPAELGDSAVYLCASSSGGSPEAFFGQGTRLTVV.

V is TRBV11-3 and J is TRBJ2-3, with 10 bases matching TRBD2. J was trimmed by 1 base and V by 5 bases; bases with no gene match: 9. CDR1 is SGHNT and CDR2 is YENEEA in the germline V gene. The CDR3 is made up of 17 amino acids. The CDR3 loop reads CASSLGYGLAGTDTQYF. CDR3 DNA: TGTGCCAGCAGCCTGGGATACGGACTAGCGGGCACAGATACGCAGTATTTT.

This clone was seen a few times. V and J are TRBV30 and TRBJ1-4, with D possibly TRBD1 on 6 matching bases. The CDR3 is made up of 16 amino acids. The V gene lost 0 bases and the J gene lost 0 bases, with 11 bases spanning the gap. Per the germline V gene, CDR1 is GTSNPN and CDR2 is SVGIG (reference sequence). The CDR3 spells CAWSVRRTATNEKLFF. The CDR3 DNA reads TGTGCCTGGAGTGTACGAAGGACAGCAACTAATGAAAAACTGTTTTTT.

The chain's CDR3 is CASSYSTLRLEQYF. The CDR3 bases are TGTGCCAGCAGTTACTCGACCCTACGACTCGAGCAGTACTTC. This sequence joins TRBV6-5 and TRBJ2-7; D remains ambiguous. Germline lookup yields CDR1 MNHEY and CDR2 SVGAGI. The CDR3 is 14 residues long. V was shortened by 0 bases and J by 6 bases, with 12 bases between the two germline ends.

This clone has just one count. The CDR3 DNA reads TGTGCCTGGAGTGCGGCAGATACGCAGTATTTT. It specifies CAWSAADTQYF. The rearrangement joins TRBV30 to TRBJ2-3; no definite D call. This CDR3 spans 11 amino acids. The germline CDR1 and CDR2 sequences are GTSNPN and SVGIG (reference sequence). Trimming cost V 1 base and J 4 bases, with 3 bases left between them.

The chain couples TRBV3-1 (or the pseudogene TRBV3-2) to TRBJ2-1; 8 nucleotides match TRBD2. V lost 1 base, J lost 8 bases, and 10 bases stayed unmatched. Germline V gene lookup returns CDR1 LGHDT and CDR2 YNNKEL (reference sequence). The CDR3 sequence is 16 residues long. The chain's CDR3 is CASSQVPGLVSYEQFF. In DNA form, the CDR3 reads TGTGCCAGCAGCCAAGTTCCGGGACTAGTCTCCTATGAGCAGTTCTTC.

The CDR3 is CASSNRHGGIEAFF. CDR3 nucleotide sequence: TGTGCCAGCAGTAACCGACATGGAGGTATTGAAGCTTTCTTT. The chain recombines TRBV27 with TRBJ1-1, with D unclear. The CDR3 is 14 residues long. The ends were cut back, 5 bases at V and 7 bases at J, with 17 bases in the middle. CDR1 is MNHEY, CDR2 SMNVEV, per germline (reference sequence).

Note on this clone: A read error may produce the germline difference seen at one junction end. The CDR3 DNA reads TGTGCTAGCACCCCGGTAGCGGGGGGGAACACCGGAGCCTACGAGCAGTACTTC. Translation gives CASTPVAGGNTGAYEQYF. V usage is TRBV7-7 and J usage is TRBJ2-7, with TRBD2 matching over 11 bases. Germline loops: CDR1 SSHAT, CDR2 FNYEAQ (reference sequence). The CDR3 sequence is 18 residues long.

The chain carries TRBV12-3 or TRBV12-4 and TRBJ2-7, with D possibly TRBD2 on 6 matching bases. Trimming took off 7 bases at V and 0 bases at J, with 10 bases between the two ends. This CDR3 is built from 13 residues. The CDR3 nucleotides read TGTGCCAGCATGGAGGGGACCTCCTACGAGCAGTACTTC. It encodes CASMEGTSYEQYF.

This sequence joins TRBV3-1 (or the pseudogene TRBV3-2) and TRBJ2-1; no firm D call. Trimming cost V 0 bases and J 13 bases, with 10 bases left between them. The CDR3 contains 12 residues. Germline values: CDR1 LGHDT, CDR2 YNNKEL (reference sequence). The CDR3 DNA reads TGTGCCAGCAGCCAAGAAACCTACCTTCAGTTCTTC. Protein product: CASSQETYLQFF.

The rearrangement joins TRBV11-3 to TRBJ1-1, with 8 bases matching TRBD1. Germline trimming cut 3 bases from V and 10 bases from J; bases unmatched to any gene: 4. This CDR3 spans 12 amino acids. Germline loops: CDR1 SGHNT, CDR2 YENEEA. CDR3: CASSLRQGLAFF. The DNA for the CDR3 is TGTGCCAGCAGCTTGAGACAGGGGCTAGCTTTCTTT.

The chain joins TRBV6-6 to TRBJ2-1, with D maybe TRBD2 (5 bases). The CDR3 spans 12 residues. Trimming took off 6 bases at V and 7 bases at J, with 10 bases between the two ends. Germline assignment: CDR1 MNHNY and CDR2 SVGAGI (reference sequence). This chain's CDR3 is CASRPPGNEQFF. Written as DNA, the CDR3 is TGTGCCAGCAGGCCCCCGGGAAATGAGCAGTTCTTC.

This chain connects TRBV4-3 to TRBJ1-4; D gene unclear. V was pared by 4 bases and J by 1 base, with 4 bases between. From germline, CDR1 is LGHNA and CDR2 YSLEER. This CDR3 has 13 amino acids. CDR3 sequence (DNA): TGCGCCAGCAGCCTTCGAACTAATGAAAAACTGTTTTTT. This translates into CASSLRTNEKLFF.

This clone was observed a single time. The rearrangement joins TRBV3-1 (or the pseudogene TRBV3-2) to TRBJ2-7; 11 nucleotides agree with TRBD2. Unmatched junction bases numbered 6, after V lost 4 bases and J lost 4 bases. Looked up from germline, CDR1 is LGHDT and CDR2 is YNNKEL (reference sequence). This CDR3 spans 15 amino acids. The CDR3 DNA follows: TGTGCCAGCAGCCTGGGACTAGCGGACGCTTACGAGCAGTACTTC. Its protein product is CASSLGLADAYEQYF.